Presented here are 11 T cell receptor beta chains from one specimen sequenced in a study of vaccination effects on CD4 cells after COVID-19. Clones were read by immunoSEQ multiplex PCR, and TCRdb kept only the in-frame ones, dropping some. Altogether about 14,000 clones are present, around 82% being singletons, with the ten largest covering less than 20%. ViraFEST expansion of antigen-specific CD4+ T cells with viral peptide pools preceded sequencing. Culture proceeded for approximately nine days, and CD4+ T cells were then isolated. This individual contracted SARS-CoV-2 between March and December 2020, as verified by PCR. It was two doses of either the BNT162b2 or mRNA-1273 vaccine that participants received. No antigen has been identified for these receptors. The sequencing here drew on CD4+ T cells from PBMCs cultured with SARS-CoV-2 spike peptides, taken after COVID-19 vaccination. The receptors derive from a human donor who had a prior SARS-CoV-2 infection.

This clone has only one observation. This chain uses TRBV11-2 with TRBJ2-7; D is ambiguous. Trimming left V 3 bases short and J 7 bases short, with 13 bases between. The CDR3 is made up of 13 amino acids. Looked up from germline, CDR1 is SGHAT and CDR2 is FQNNGV. The CDR3, as DNA: TGTGCCAGCAGCTTTAGGATGGACGGGGAGCAGTACTTC. It translates to CASSFRMDGEQYF. Using reference TRBV11-2 and TRBJ2-7 for the parts outside the CDR3, the full variable domain is EAGVAQSPRYKIIEKRQSVAFWCNPISGHATLYWYQQILGQGPKLLIQFQNNGVVDDSQLPKDRFSAERLKGVDSTLKIQPAKLEDSAVYLCASSFRMDGEQYFGPGTRLTVT.

The J gene is TRBJ2-1, the V gene TRBV29-1, with D maybe TRBD1 (6 bases). V was clipped by 0 bases and J by 4 bases, with 10 bases between them. In germline, CDR1 is SQVTM, CDR2 ANQGSEA. CDR3 length equals 14 residues. The CDR3 DNA follows: TGCAGCGTTGAAGACTACAGGGTTTACAATGAGCAGTTCTTC. Translating gives CSVEDYRVYNEQFF.

Only one count was recorded for this clone. The CDR3 reads CAISESGGDRTEAFF. CDR3 DNA sequence: TGTGCCATCAGTGAGTCAGGGGGTGATAGGACTGAAGCTTTCTTT. The V and J genes are TRBV10-3 and TRBJ1-1; a possible D gene is TRBD1 (6 bases). There are 15 residues in the CDR3. The germline CDR1 and CDR2 sequences are ENHRY and SYGVKD. Trimming took 0 bases from V and 5 from J, leaving 13 bases between them.

The J gene is TRBJ1-4, the V gene TRBV6-1; D is possibly TRBD1 (6 bases). Germline V gene data show CDR1 as MNHNS and CDR2 as SASEGT. This CDR3 comprises 14 residues. V dropped 0 bases and J dropped 6 bases, with 8 bases sitting between them. Here the CDR3 DNA reads TGTGCCAGCAGTGAAGCGGCAGGGGATGAAAAACTGTTTTTT. Protein sequence: CASSEAAGDEKLFF.

This clone was seen more than once but under ten times. This chain uses TRBV5-1 with TRBJ2-6, with D possibly matching TRBD2 (7 bases). The V gene lost 4 bases and the J gene lost 0 bases, with 17 bases spanning the gap. Germline loops: CDR1 SGHRS, CDR2 YFSETQ. CDR3 size: 18 residues. CDR3 DNA sequence: TGCGCCAGCAGCAAGTACGGGGGGCCCGTCTCTGGGGCCAACGTCCTGACTTTC. This codes for CASSKYGGPVSGANVLTF. Drawing the rest from reference TRBV5-1 and TRBJ2-6, the complete variable domain is KAGVTQTPRYLIKTRGQQVTLSCSPISGHRSVSWYQQTPGQGLQFLFEYFSETQRNKGNFPGRFSGRQFSNSRSEMNVSTLELGDSALYLCASSKYGGPVSGANVLTFGAGSRLTVL.

This clone showed up just once. The gene calls are TRBV18 and TRBJ2-5; D unresolved. The CDR3 contains 15 residues. V was cut by 2 bases and J by 5 bases, with 15 bases left in between. Germline CDR1 reads KGHSH; CDR2 reads LQKENI. The CDR3, as DNA: TGTGCCAGCTCACCAGGGTCTCAGCTTCGGGAGACCCAGTACTTC. Protein sequence: CASSPGSQLRETQYF.

The J gene is TRBJ2-7, the V gene TRBV6-5; maybe TRBD2 (5 bases). Germline CDR1 reads MNHEY; CDR2 reads SVGAGI. There are 14 residues in the CDR3. V was cut by 5 bases and J by 0 bases, with 11 bases left in between. In nucleotides, the CDR3 is TGTGCCAGCAGTCCCCGGAGGAACTCCTACGAGCAGTACTTC. Amino acid sequence: CASSPRRNSYEQYF.

The chain employs TRBV2 and TRBJ1-4, with 7 bases identical to TRBD1. J lost 7 bases, V lost 1 base, and 6 bases had no gene match. Germline V lookup: CDR1 SNHLY, CDR2 FYNNEI. The CDR3 consists of 15 residues. The CDR3 sequence is CASSEETGWGEKLFF. DNA for the CDR3: TGTGCCAGCAGTGAAGAGACAGGGTGGGGTGAAAAACTGTTTTTT.

There are a few counts of this clone. The rearrangement uses TRBV24-1 and TRBJ2-1, with 15 bases matching TRBD2. Germline-derived CDR1 and CDR2 are KGHDR and SFDVKD. CDR3 length equals 16 residues. Trimming took 9 bases from V and 7 from J; bases not matched to a gene: 9. The CDR3 region is CATAGLAGGPVNEQFF. The CDR3 nucleotides read TGTGCCACCGCCGGACTAGCGGGAGGGCCGGTGAATGAGCAGTTCTTC.

The chain uses TRBV5-6 and TRBJ2-7; the D is unclear. This CDR3 region has 13 residues. Germline lookup yields CDR1 SGHDT and CDR2 YYEEEE. The V end was cut by 2 bases, the J end by 6 bases, with 12 bases between. The chain's CDR3 is CASSFGPDGEQYF. In DNA, the CDR3 is TGTGCCAGCAGCTTCGGGCCGGACGGCGAGCAGTACTTC.

This clone has only a few counts. The V call is TRBV4-1, the J call TRBJ2-5; the match to TRBD1 covers 11 bases. Looked up from germline, CDR1 is MGHRA and CDR2 is YSYEKL. This CDR3 region has 15 residues. Losses at the gene ends were 4 bases for V and 5 bases for J; bases not matched to a gene: 6. CDR3 bases: TGCGCCAGCAGCCTGGACAGGGGGCTTCTTGAGACCCAGTACTTC. It is translated as CASSLDRGLLETQYF.